This T cell receptor beta chain is drawn from a study of molecular identifiers for immune sequencing clone quantification. Overall study context: Replicate experiments took RNA from about 20,000 or 100,000 naive CD8 cells, divided it five ways and sequenced four.

Previously reported methods and listed TCR primers produced the bulk TCR libraries. One entry per CDR3 protein, called by TCRdb with MiXCR from the PCR reads. The sample lists about 500,000 distinct CDR3 sequences, about 20% seen once, with 0.7% to 0.95% in the top ten. Every naive CD8 library was made from between roughly 20,000 and 1,000,000 sorted cells with 10%, 30% or 50% RNA. Naive CD8 T cells were picked out by sorting for CD8+CD4-CCR7+CD45RA+. V was trimmed by 3 bases and J by 0 bases, leaving 16 bases between them. This CDR3 spans 16 amino acids. Germline assignment: CDR1 SGHRS and CDR2 YFSETQ.

This chain connects TRBV5-1 to TRBJ2-7; D might be TRBD2 (5 bases). Specimen: naive CD8+ T cells from blood, with Jurkat cell RNA spiked in. Subset indicated: FACS-sorted CD8+CD4-CCR7+CD45RA+ naive T cells. This sequence originates from a human donor in good health. Some libraries in this study had Jurkat cell RNA spiked in. In DNA form, the CDR3 reads TGCGCCAGCAGCTCGGGGTTGGGGTCGAGCTCCTACGAGCAGTACTTC. This gives the protein CASSSGLGSSSYEQYF. Filled out from reference TRBV5-1 and TRBJ2-7, the complete variable domain reads KAGVTQTPRYLIKTRGQQVTLSCSPISGHRSVSWYQQTPGQGLQFLFEYFSETQRNKGNFPGRFSGRQFSNSRSEMNVSTLELGDSALYLCASSSGLGSSSYEQYFGPGTRLTVT.